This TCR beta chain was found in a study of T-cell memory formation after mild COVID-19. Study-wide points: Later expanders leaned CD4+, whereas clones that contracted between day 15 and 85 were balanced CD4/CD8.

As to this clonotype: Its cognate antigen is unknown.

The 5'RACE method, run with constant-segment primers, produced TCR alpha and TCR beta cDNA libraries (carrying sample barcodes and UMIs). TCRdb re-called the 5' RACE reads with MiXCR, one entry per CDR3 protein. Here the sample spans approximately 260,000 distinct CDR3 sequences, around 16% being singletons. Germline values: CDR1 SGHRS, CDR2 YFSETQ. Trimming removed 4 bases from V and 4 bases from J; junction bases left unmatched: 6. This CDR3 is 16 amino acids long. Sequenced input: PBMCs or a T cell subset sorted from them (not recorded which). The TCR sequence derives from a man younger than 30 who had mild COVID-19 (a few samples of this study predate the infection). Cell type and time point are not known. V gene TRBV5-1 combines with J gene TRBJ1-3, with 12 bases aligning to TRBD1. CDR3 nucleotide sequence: TGCGCCAGCAGCGGGGGACAGGGGGCCTTCGGAAACACCATATATTTT. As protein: CASSGGQGAFGNTIYF.